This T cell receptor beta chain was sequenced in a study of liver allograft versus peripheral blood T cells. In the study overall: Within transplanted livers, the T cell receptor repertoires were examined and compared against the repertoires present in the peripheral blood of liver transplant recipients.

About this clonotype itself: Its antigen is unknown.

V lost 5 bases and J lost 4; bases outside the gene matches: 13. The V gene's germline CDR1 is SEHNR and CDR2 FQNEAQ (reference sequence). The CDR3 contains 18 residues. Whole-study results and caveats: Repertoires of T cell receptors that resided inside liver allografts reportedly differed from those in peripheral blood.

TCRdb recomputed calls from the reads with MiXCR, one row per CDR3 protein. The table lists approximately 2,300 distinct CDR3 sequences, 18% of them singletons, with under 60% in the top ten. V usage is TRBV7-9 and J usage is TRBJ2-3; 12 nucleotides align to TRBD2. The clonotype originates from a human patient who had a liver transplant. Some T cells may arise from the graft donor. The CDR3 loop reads CASSHPAAASGRADTQYF. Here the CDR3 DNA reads TGTGCCAGCAGCCACCCGGCGGCGGCTAGCGGGAGGGCAGATACGCAGTATTTT.